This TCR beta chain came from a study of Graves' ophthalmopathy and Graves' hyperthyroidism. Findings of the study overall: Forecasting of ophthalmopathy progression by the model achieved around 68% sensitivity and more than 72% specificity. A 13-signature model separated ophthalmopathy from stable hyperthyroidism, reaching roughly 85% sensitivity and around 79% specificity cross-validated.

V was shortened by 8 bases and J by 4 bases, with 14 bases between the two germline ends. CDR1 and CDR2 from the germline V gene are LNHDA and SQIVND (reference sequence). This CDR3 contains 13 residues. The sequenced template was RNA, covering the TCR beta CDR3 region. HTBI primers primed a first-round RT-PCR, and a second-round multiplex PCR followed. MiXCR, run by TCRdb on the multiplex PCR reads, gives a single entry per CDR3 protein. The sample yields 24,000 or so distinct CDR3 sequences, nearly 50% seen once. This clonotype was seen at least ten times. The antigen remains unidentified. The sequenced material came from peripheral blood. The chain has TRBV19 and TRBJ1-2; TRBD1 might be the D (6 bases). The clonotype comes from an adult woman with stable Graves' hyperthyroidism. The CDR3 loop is CASGSTGFYGYTF. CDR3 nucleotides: TGTGCCAGTGGGAGTACAGGGTTCTATGGCTACACCTTC. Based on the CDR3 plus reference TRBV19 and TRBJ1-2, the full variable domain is DGGITQSPKYLFRKEGQNVTLSCEQNLNHDAMYWYRQDPGQGLRLIYYSQIVNDFQKGDIAEGYSVSREKKESFPLTVTSAQKNPTAFYLCASGSTGFYGYTFGSGTRLTVV.